The entry below describes one TCR beta chain. What it binds is unknown. The data stem from a study of shared clonotypes between healthy human individuals. About the study: In total, the donors were a couple of women and a few men aged 18 to 49. Notes on the study in general: Sharing across four donors was highest in naive CD4 (around 5%) and lowest in memory CD8 (roughly 0.4%).

Germline-derived CDR1 and CDR2 are SGDLS and YYNGEE. With 4 bases clipped from V and 0 bases from J, the junction kept 7 bases outside the gene matches. The CDR3 spans 18 residues. From CD4+ cells came CD45RA+ naive and CD45RA-negative memory subsets. Using about 190 ng DNA, about 29,000 T cell genomes, the sorted-subset replicate PCRs were run. Sequenced by immunoSEQ multiplex PCR; TCRdb stores in-frame clones only, minus some. The sample has around 600,000 clones; more than 95% are singletons. Sequenced input: naive CD4+ T cells sorted from blood. As for subset: CD45RA+ positively selected. The chain recombines TRBV9 with TRBJ2-3, with 14 bases identical to TRBD2. The TCR sequence derives from a woman aged 25 to 39 in good health. CDR3 DNA: TGTGCCAGCAGCCAAGGACTAGCGGGGGGCGCTAGCACAGATACGCAGTATTTT. This sequence encodes CASSQGLAGGASTDTQYF.